Sequencing of this T cell receptor beta chain was carried out in a study of T cell repertoires in cytomegalovirus infection. Study overall: From public TCR beta signatures came an indication of both CMV infection and matching HLA type.

Details on this clonotype: The antigen remains undetermined.

TCRdb independently ran MiXCR on the reads; one entry per CDR3 protein. The sample holds 110,000 or so distinct CDR3 sequences, roughly 31% seen once. The input for sequencing was CD8+ T cells from cultured PBMCs, taken from culture after CMV antigen stimulation. The sequence derives from a human donor in good health (CMV status not recorded). Some clones in this sample may be carry-over from other donors' samples.

The CDR3 reads CASSLEWLAGGSTDTQYF. CDR3 DNA: TGTGCCAGCAGTTTAGAGTGGTTAGCGGGGGGCAGCACAGATACGCAGTATTTT. This chain connects TRBV28 to TRBJ2-3; 10 nucleotides line up with TRBD2. The junction had 8 bases not matched to a gene; V was cut back by 2 bases and J by 0 bases. CDR1 MDHEN and CDR2 SYDVKM come from the germline V gene. The CDR3 length is 18 residues.